Detailed here is one TCR beta chain. As handled by the study authors: Estimation of nucleated cell counts was performed using reference gene primer amplification. Profiled with immunoSEQ multiplex PCR; TCRdb holds only in-frame clones, not every one. The V and J calls and clone size are taken from that table; D and trimming were inferred from the DNA. This sample has about 250,000 clones, with 75% to 90% found just once. This entry is derived from a study of blood T cell repertoires in COVID-19. For the study at large: Samples of COVID-19 (acute and convalescent) were obtained from the United States, Italy and Spain. Nucleic acid was either cDNA or gDNA, and it came from T cells, B-cell-depleted T cells, or PBMCs.

The trim removed 4 bases at V and 1 base at J, leaving 10 bases unmatched. The CDR3 covers 17 residues. Germline V gene data show CDR1 as SGHRS and CDR2 as YFSETQ. Source material: peripheral blood. The chain links TRBV5-1 to TRBJ2-3, with 9 bases aligning to TRBD2. This TCR was recovered from a man aged 25 to 40 with acute or convalescent COVID-19. The chain's CDR3 is CASSIRLSGGGTDTQYF. In nucleotides, the CDR3 is TGCGCCAGCAGCATACGACTTAGCGGGGGAGGCACAGATACGCAGTATTTT.